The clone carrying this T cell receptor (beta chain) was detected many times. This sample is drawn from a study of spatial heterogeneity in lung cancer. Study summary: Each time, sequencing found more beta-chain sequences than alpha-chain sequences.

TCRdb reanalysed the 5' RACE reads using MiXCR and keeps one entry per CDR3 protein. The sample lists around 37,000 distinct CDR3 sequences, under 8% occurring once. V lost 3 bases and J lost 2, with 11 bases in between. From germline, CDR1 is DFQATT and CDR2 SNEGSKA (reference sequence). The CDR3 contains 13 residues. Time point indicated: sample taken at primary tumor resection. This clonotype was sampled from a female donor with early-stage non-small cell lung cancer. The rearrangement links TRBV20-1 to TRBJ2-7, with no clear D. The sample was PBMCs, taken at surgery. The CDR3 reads CSASERNPYEQYF. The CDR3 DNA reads TGCAGTGCTAGCGAACGGAACCCCTACGAGCAGTACTTC.